One sample yielded the 4 T cell receptor beta chains listed below, sequenced in a study of T cells after somatic rescue of genetic block. Generated by immunoSEQ multiplex PCR, the TCRdb table keeps only in-frame clones and is missing some. This table has roughly 67,000 clones, 80% to 95% appearing once. The sample taken for sequencing was peripheral blood mononuclear cells (PBMCs). The receptor source for this set is a man in his forties or fifties.

The J gene is TRBJ2-3, the V gene TRBV5-1; weak D call: TRBD1 (6 bases). V shed 6 bases and J shed 0 bases, with 14 bases lying between them. Germline V lookup: CDR1 SGHRS, CDR2 YFSETQ. The CDR3 consists of 15 residues. The CDR3 is CASIEQGFSTDTQYF. DNA for the CDR3: TGCGCCAGCATTGAGCAGGGGTTTAGCACAGATACGCAGTATTTT.

This clone was seen a few times. The rearrangement links TRBV18 to TRBJ1-1; the D is unclear. From germline, CDR1 is KGHSH and CDR2 LQKENI. Trimming left V 5 bases short and J 0 bases short, with 10 bases between. The CDR3 is made up of 14 amino acids. The DNA of the CDR3 is TGTGCCAGCTCAACAGAGTTCGTGAACACTGAAGCTTTCTTT. The encoded protein is CASSTEFVNTEAFF.

The chain uses TRBV5-6 and TRBJ1-1; 10 bases fit TRBD1. CDR3 size: 12 residues. V lost 3 bases, J lost 12 bases, and 5 bases stayed unmatched. Germline values: CDR1 SGHDT, CDR2 YYEEEE. The CDR3 is CASSWGQGMPFF. CDR3 sequence (DNA): TGTGCCAGCAGCTGGGGACAGGGGATGCCTTTCTTT.

This chain links TRBV28 with TRBJ1-4, with 7 bases fitting TRBD1. The ends lost 2 bases at V and 3 bases at J; junction bases unmatched: 6. Germline CDR1 MDHEN, CDR2 SYDVKM. The CDR3 spans 16 residues. CDR3 DNA: TGTGCCAGCAGTTTACACCGACAGGGATCTAATGAAAAACTGTTTTTT. Amino acids: CASSLHRQGSNEKLFF. The full variable domain, rest sourced from reference TRBV28 and TRBJ1-4, is DVKVTQSSRYLVKRTGEKVFLECVQDMDHENMFWYRQDPGLGLRLIYFSYDVKMKEKGDIPEGYSVSREKKERFSLILESASTNQTSMYLCASSLHRQGSNEKLFFGSGTQLSVL.